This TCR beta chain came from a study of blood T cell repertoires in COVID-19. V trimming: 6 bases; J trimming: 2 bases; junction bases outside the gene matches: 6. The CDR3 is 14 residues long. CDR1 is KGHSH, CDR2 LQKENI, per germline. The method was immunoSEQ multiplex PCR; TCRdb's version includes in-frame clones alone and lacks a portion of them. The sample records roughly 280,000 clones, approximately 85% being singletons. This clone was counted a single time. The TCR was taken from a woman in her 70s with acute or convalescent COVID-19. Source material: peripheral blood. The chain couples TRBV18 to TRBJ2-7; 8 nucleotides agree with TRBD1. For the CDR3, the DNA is TGTGCCAGCTCCAGCGGACAGGGCGCCTACGAGCAGTACTTC. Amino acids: CASSSGQGAYEQYF.